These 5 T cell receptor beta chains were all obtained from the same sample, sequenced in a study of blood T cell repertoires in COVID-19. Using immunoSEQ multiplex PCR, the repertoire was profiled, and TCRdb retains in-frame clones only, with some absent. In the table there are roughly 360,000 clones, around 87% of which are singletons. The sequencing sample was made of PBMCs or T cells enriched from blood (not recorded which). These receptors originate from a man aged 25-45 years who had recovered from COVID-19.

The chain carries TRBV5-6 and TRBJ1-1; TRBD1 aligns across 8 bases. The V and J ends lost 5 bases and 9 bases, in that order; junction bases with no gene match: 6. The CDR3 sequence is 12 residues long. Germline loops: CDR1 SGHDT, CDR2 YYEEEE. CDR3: CASSPRTGKAFF. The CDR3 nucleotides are TGTGCCAGCAGTCCTCGGACAGGGAAAGCTTTCTTT.

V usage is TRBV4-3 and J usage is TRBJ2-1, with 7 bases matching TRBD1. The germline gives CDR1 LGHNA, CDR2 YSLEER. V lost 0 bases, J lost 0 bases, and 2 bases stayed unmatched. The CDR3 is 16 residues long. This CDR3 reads CASSQDRTGSYNEQFF. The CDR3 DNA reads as TGCGCCAGCAGCCAAGATCGGACAGGCTCCTACAATGAGCAGTTCTTC.

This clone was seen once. CDR3 sequence: CASSRGTYEQYF. CDR3 sequence (DNA): TGTGCCAGTAGTCGCGGCACCTACGAGCAGTACTTC. V and J are TRBV27 and TRBJ2-7; D gene unclear. This CDR3 spans 12 amino acids. Trimming shortened V by 9 bases and J by 2 bases, and 11 bases separated the two germline ends. The germline V gene has CDR1 MNHEY and CDR2 SMNVEV (reference sequence).

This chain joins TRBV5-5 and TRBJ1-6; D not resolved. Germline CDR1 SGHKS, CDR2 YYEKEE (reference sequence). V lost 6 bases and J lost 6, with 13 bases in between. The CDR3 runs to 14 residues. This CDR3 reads CASTHPGTNSPLHF. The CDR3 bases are TGTGCCAGCACCCACCCGGGAACTAATTCACCCCTCCACTTT.

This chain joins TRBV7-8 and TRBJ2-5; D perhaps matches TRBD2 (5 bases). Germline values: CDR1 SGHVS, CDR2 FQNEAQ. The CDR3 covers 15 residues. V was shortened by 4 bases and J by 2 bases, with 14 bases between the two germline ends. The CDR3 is CASSYGLHRQETQYF. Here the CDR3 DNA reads TGTGCCAGCAGCTACGGACTGCATAGGCAAGAGACCCAGTACTTC. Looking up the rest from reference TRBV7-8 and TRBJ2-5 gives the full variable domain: GAGVSQSPRYKVAKRGQDVALRCDPISGHVSLFWYQQALGQGPEFLTYFQNEAQLDKSGLPSDRFFAERPEGSVSTLKIQRTQQEDSAVYLCASSYGLHRQETQYFGPGTRLLVL.